This T cell receptor beta chain was documented in a study of T cell responses to AZD1222 COVID-19 vaccine. Whole-study results and caveats: Increased Spike-specific TCR breadth and depth were observed after two AZD1222 doses. Clonal diversity was possibly underestimated; the donors were predominantly white British and more often female.

The sample holds one count of this clone. Its antigen is as yet unknown. V lost 0 bases and J 2 bases, leaving 10 bases between the germline ends. The length of the CDR3 is 16 residues. The germline gives CDR1 LGHDT, CDR2 YNNKEL (reference sequence). Profiling relied on immunoSEQ multiplex PCR, and the TCRdb table lists in-frame clones only, not all of them. The profile shows 130,000 to 150,000 clones, just over 85% of them singletons. The sequences come from peripheral blood, collected 28 days after the second AZD1222 dose. The chain employs TRBV3-1 (or the pseudogene TRBV3-2) and TRBJ2-2; D is unclear. The receptor comes from an adult who received the AZD1222 COVID-19 vaccine. The CDR3 loop is CASSQENLVNTGELFF. The CDR3 DNA follows: TGTGCCAGCAGCCAAGAAAACTTGGTTAACACCGGGGAGCTGTTTTTT.